This T cell receptor (beta chain) was documented in a study of T cells in localized non-small cell lung cancer. Germline values: CDR1 MGHRA, CDR2 YSYEKL. The CDR3 consists of 14 residues. V dropped 6 bases and J dropped 4; count of bases not matched to a gene: 8. Study results and limitations: The appearance of a median approximately 60 of the top 100 tumor clones was seen in adjacent lung. Only one tumor region was sequenced, so heterogeneity remains possible. Maximal T cell clonality occurred in uninvolved adjacent lung, with tumor ranking below it. Longer overall survival was seen with higher T cell density measured in blood.

Using immunoSEQ multiplex PCR, the repertoire was profiled, and TCRdb retains in-frame clones only, with some absent. This table has approximately 83,000 clones, 88% appearing once. A word on this clone: Antigen unknown.

The sample here was peripheral blood, taken before any cancer treatment. This sequence joins TRBV4-1 and TRBJ1-1; 7 nucleotides match TRBD1. The clonotype originates from a woman between 40 and 69 years old with stage I squamous cell lung carcinoma. For the CDR3, the DNA is TGCGCCAGCAGACCTGGGACAGCCTCCACTGAAGCTTTCTTT. This sequence encodes CASRPGTASTEAFF.